The sequence of this T cell receptor (beta chain) was determined in a study of beta chain features in type 1 diabetes (dated by TCRdb to between 2017 and 2018). For the study in its entirety: No differences in mean age, gender distribution, total cell number or subset yield were found between patients and healthy donors. Whereas all 28 donors provided naive and central memory subsets, regulatory and stem cell-like memory subsets were isolated from just 8 patients and about 8 healthy donors. In the study, recently diagnosed type 1 diabetes patients and matched healthy donors were compared on the TCRB repertoires of their sorted circulating CD4+ T cell subsets. Across all samples, fewer than 110,000,000 sorted cells were examined, and cell number per subset correlated strongly with RNA yield.

On the study overall, not on this receptor specifically: Shorter templates might be favored by PCR, yet because patient and control samples were amplified and corrected together, any such skew would affect both groups equally. Naive, central memory and regulatory TCRB repertoires appeared more similar among patients than among healthy donors. At VDJ recombination sites, type 1 diabetes patients had fewer insertions and more deleted nucleotides, which implies abnormalities in thymic rearrangement. Because cDNA was sequenced instead of genomic DNA, highly expressing activated cells could be over-represented, though the groups showed no difference in activation or CD3 levels. Type 1 diabetes patients showed a moderate but significant shortening of TCRB CDR3 length in all four CD4+ subsets. Because small numbers of individuals were included in the HLA sub-analyses, any influence of HLA type on TCRB rearrangement was left unresolved.

The CDR3, from cysteine to phenylalanine, totals 13 residues. The CDR3 DNA has 39 bases and is translated from base 1. The junction shows trimming of 5 bases on V and 15 bases on J, and the gene matches do not reach 12 bases of it. From a lookup of the germline V gene, CDR1 and CDR2 are SGHRS and YFSETQ. The entire amount of isolated RNA was reverse transcribed using the High Capacity cDNA Reverse Transcription Kit, so the sequenced TCRB transcripts were expressed ones. Deep immunoSEQ sequencing was applied to naive, central memory and regulatory T cell samples, giving an average of roughly 3.3 million total reads per sample. Sorted cells were lysed in RLT buffer, and RNA was extracted using DNase-treated RNeasy Micro or Mini kits according to cell number. To prevent cross-contamination, every cell subset was processed on its own, while patient and healthy donor samples were processed together. The immunoSEQ multiplex PCR was used to amplify TCRB sequences from cDNA, generating 87-bp fragments that spanned the CDR3 region. Amplicons were sequenced on the Illumina HiSeq platform. In the authors' own workflow: PCR bias was corrected computationally using synthetic template baselines, and reads within Hamming distance 2 were collapsed, with unmergeable singletons discarded. By aligning reads against IMGT, V, D and J genes, CDR3 length, and insertions or deletions at six rearrangement sites were assigned. Within each subset, clonotype counts were normalized to sorted cell number, and only after that were true diversity and Gini coefficients computed with the tcR R package. The overlap coefficient, calculated on TCRB nucleotide sequences, was used to quantify repertoire sharing. Out-of-frame TCRB sequences from naive cells were analyzed to stand in for the pre-selection repertoire. TCRdb took over this immuneACCESS table, retaining in-frame rearrangements with V and J assigned. Such tables are incomplete; in checked studies, under half of the missing clones stem from an unresolved V gene, and the remainder is unexplained. V and J calls and clone size are those listed in that table; D and trimming were worked out from the DNA. The sample table contains 850,000 to 900,000 clones; only one count was recorded for about 17% of them. The top ten hold 0.02% to 0.03% of the sample.

As to this clone: Its antigen specificity is not known. Base quality data are lacking; no much larger clone is found one base away.

From each donor, a single peripheral blood sample of around 120 mL on average was drawn into heparinised tubes. Using a panel that included CD45RO, CCR7, CD25, CD127, CD95 and CD27, naive, central memory, regulatory and stem cell-like memory CD4+ T cells were sorted on a BD FACSAria II. All sorted populations exceeded 98% purity. PBMCs were separated immediately by Lymphoprep density gradient centrifugation and were stained directly, without being cultured. To minimize batch effects, samples were stained and sorted in pairs, one healthy donor with one patient per experiment. The chain uses TRBV5-1 and TRBJ2-1; 9 central bases correspond to TRBD2. What was sequenced was naive CD4+ T cells from blood. This sample's cell subset or site label indicates: true naive CD4+ T cells. The receptor was isolated from a woman younger than 30 in good health. The CDR3 reads CASRETSGRGAFF. The DNA sequence is TGCGCCAGCAGGGAGACTAGCGGTAGAGGGGCGTTCTTC.